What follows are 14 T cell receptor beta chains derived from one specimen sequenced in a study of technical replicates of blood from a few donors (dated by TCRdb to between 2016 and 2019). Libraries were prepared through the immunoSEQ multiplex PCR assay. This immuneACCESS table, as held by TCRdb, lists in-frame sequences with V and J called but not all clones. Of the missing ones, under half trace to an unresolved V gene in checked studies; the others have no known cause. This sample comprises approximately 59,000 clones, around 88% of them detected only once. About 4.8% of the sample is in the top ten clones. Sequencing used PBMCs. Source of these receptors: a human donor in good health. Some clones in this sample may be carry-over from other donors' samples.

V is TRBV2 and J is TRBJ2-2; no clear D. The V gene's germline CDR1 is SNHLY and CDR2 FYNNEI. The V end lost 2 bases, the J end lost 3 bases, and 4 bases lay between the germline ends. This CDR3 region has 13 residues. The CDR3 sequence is CASSERDTGELFF. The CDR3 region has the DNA TGTGCCAGCAGTGAACGGGACACCGGGGAGCTGTTTTTT.

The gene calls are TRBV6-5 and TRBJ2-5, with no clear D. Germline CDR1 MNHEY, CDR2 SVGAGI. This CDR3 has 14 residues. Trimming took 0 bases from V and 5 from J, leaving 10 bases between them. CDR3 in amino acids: CASSYSHSYETQYF. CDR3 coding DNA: TGTGCCAGCAGTTACTCCCACTCATATGAGACCCAGTACTTC.

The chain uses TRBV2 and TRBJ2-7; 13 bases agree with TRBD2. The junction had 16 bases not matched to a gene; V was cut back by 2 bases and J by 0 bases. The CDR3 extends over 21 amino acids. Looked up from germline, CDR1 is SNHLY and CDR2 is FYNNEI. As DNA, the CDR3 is TGTGCCAGCAGTGAAACGTACCACCTTTCGACTAGCGGGAGGTCCTCCTACGAGCAGTACTTC. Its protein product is CASSETYHLSTSGRSSYEQYF.

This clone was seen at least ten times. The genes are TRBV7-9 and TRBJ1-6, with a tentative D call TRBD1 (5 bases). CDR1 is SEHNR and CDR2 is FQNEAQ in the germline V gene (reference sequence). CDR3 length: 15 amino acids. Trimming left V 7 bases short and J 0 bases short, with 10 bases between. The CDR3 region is CASKQGSSYNSPLHF. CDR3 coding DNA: TGTGCCAGCAAGCAGGGTTCCTCCTATAATTCACCCCTCCACTTT.

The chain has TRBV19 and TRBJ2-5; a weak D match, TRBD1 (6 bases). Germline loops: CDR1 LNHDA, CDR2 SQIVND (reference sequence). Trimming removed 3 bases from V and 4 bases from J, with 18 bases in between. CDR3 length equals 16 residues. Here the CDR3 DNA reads TGTGCCAGTAGTATCTGGGGGCTGGGCTTCGGAGAGACCCAGTACTTC. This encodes CASSIWGLGFGETQYF.

The CDR3 coding sequence is TGTGCCAGCAGCCATGCCGGGACAACCTCTGGAAACACCATATATTTT. Its protein product is CASSHAGTTSGNTIYF. The V call is TRBV11-2, the J call TRBJ1-3, with a possible D match to TRBD1 (6 bases). Germline V gives CDR1 SGHAT, CDR2 FQNNGV. V lost 5 bases and J lost 0, with 14 bases in between. The CDR3 sequence is 16 residues long.

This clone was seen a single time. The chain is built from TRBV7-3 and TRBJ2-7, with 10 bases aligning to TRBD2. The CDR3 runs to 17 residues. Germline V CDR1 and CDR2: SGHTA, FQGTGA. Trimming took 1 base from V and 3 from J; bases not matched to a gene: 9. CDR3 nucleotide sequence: TGTGCCAGCAGCTTAATACTAGCGGGAAGGGGGCTCTACGAGCAGTACTTC. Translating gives CASSLILAGRGLYEQYF.

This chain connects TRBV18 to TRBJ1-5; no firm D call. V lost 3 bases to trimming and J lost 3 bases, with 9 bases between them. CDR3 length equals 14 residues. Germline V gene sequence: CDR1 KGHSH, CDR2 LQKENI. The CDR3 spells CASSPRRDNQPQHF. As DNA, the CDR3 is TGTGCCAGCTCACCTCGGAGGGACAATCAGCCCCAGCATTTT. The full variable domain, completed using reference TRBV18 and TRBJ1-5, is NAGVMQNPRHLVRRRGQEARLRCSPMKGHSHVYWYRQLPEEGLKFMVYLQKENIIDESGMPKERFSAEFPKEGPSILRIQQVVRGDSAAYFCASSPRRDNQPQHFGDGTRLSIL.

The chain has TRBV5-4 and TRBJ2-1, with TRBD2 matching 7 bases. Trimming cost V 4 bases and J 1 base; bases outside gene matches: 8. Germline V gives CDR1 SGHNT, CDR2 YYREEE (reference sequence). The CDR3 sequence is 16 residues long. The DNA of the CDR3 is TGTGCCAGCAGCCCTATAGCGGGTAGATCCTACAATGAGCAGTTCTTC. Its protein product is CASSPIAGRSYNEQFF.

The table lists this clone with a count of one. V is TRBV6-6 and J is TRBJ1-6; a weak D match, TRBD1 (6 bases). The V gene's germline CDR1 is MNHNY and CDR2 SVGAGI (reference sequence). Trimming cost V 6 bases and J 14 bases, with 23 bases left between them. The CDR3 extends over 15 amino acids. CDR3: CASRASGTLGLTLHF. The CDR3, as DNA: TGTGCCAGCAGGGCTTCCGGGACACTAGGTTTGACCCTCCACTTT.

The CDR3 is CASSYSDRGDQPQHF. As DNA, the CDR3 is TGTGCCAGCAGTTACTCTGACAGGGGCGATCAGCCCCAGCATTTT. J is TRBJ1-5 and V is TRBV6-5, with 8 positions matching TRBD1. CDR3 size: 15 residues. V trimming: 0 bases; J trimming: 5 bases; junction bases outside the gene matches: 3. Per the germline V gene, CDR1 is MNHEY and CDR2 is SVGAGI.

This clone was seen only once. The CDR3 region is CASSLDSRNYGYTF. CDR3 sequence (DNA): TGTGCCAGCAGCTTGGACAGCCGGAACTATGGCTACACCTTC. The chain has TRBV5-4 and TRBJ1-2; D uncertain. V was shortened by 0 bases and J by 2 bases, with 8 bases between the two germline ends. The V gene's germline CDR1 is SGHNT and CDR2 YYREEE (reference sequence). There are 14 residues in the CDR3.

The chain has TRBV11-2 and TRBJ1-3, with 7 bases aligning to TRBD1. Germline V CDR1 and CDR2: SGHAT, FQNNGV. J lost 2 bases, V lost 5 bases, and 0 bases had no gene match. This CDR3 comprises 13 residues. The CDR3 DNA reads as TGTGCCAGCAGCGGGACAGCTGGAAACACCATATATTTT. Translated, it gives CASSGTAGNTIYF.

The CDR3 region is CASSLVPVDTQYF. In DNA, the CDR3 is TGCGCCAGCAGCTTGGTGCCAGTGGATACGCAGTATTTT. This sequence joins TRBV5-1 and TRBJ2-3, with D unresolved. The CDR3 has 13 amino acids. The V end was cut by 0 bases, the J end by 6 bases, with 8 bases between. Germline V gene sequence: CDR1 SGHRS, CDR2 YFSETQ.